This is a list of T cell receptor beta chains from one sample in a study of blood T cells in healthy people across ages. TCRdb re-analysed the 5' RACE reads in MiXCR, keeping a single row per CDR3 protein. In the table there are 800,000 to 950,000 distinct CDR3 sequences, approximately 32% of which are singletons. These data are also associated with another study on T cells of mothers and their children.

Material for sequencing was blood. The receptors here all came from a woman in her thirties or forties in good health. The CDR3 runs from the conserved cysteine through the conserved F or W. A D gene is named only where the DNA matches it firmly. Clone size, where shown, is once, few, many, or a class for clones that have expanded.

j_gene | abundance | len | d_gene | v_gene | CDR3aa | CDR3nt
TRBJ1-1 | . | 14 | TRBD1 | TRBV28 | CASGEGTGNTEAFF | TGTGCCAGCGGAGAAGGGACAGGGAACACTGAAGCTTTCTTT
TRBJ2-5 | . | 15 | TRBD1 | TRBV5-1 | CASSPYGQGGETQYF | TGCGCCAGCAGCCCCTACGGACAGGGTGGAGAGACCCAGTACTTC
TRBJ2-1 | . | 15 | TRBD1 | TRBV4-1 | CASSPRGQVYNEQFF | TGCGCCAGCAGCCCCCGAGGACAGGTCTACAATGAGCAGTTCTTC
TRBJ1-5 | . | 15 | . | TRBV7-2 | CGSSRDTLSNQPQHF | TGTGGCAGCAGCAGGGACACCCTAAGCAATCAGCCCCAGCATTTT
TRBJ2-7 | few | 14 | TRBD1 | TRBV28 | CASSFLGQSYEQYF | TGTGCCAGCAGTTTTTTGGGACAGTCCTACGAGCAGTACTTC
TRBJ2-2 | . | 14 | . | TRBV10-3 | CAIKGLLNTGELFF | TGTGCCATCAAAGGACTGCTGAACACCGGGGAGCTGTTTTTT
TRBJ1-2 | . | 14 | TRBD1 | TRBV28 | CASSLVGQGGGYTF | TGTGCCAGCAGTTTAGTGGGACAGGGAGGTGGCTACACCTTC
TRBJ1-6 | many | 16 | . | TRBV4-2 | CASSQVRQRNNSPLHF | TGTGCCAGCAGCCAAGTACGACAGCGGAATAATTCACCCCTCCACTTT
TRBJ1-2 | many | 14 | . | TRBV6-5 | CASSYGGSNYGYTF | TGTGCCAGCAGTTACGGGGGATCCAACTATGGCTACACCTTC
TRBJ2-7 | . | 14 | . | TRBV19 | CASVPGVGYNEQYF | TGTGCCAGTGTGCCGGGTGTGGGATACAATGAGCAGTACTTC
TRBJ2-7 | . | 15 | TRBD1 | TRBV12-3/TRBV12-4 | CASRFGTGLGTEQYF | TGTGCCAGCCGATTCGGGACAGGCTTGGGTACCGAGCAGTACTTC
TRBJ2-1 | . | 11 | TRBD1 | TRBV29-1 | CSVGTGHEQFF | TGCAGCGTCGGGACAGGGCATGAGCAGTTCTTC
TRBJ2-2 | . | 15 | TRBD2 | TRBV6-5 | CASRWSGGATGELFF | TGTGCCAGCAGATGGAGCGGGGGGGCTACCGGGGAGCTGTTTTTT
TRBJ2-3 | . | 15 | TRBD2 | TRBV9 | CASSSPPGGVDTQYF | TGTGCCAGCAGCTCCCCCCCGGGGGGGGTGGATACGCAGTATTTT
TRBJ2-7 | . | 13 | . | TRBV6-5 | CASSVRADYEQYF | TGTGCCAGCAGTGTCCGGGCCGACTACGAGCAGTACTTC
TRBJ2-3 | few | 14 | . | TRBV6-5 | CASSYRGRTDTQYF | TGTGCCAGCAGTTACAGGGGCCGCACAGATACGCAGTATTTT
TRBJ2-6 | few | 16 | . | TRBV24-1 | CATSELTGPGANVLTF | TGTGCCACCAGTGAATTGACAGGACCTGGGGCCAACGTCCTGACTTTC
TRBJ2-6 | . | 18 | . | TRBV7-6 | CASSLDSGGATGANVLTF | TGTGCCAGCAGCTTAGATTCGGGGGGCGCGACTGGGGCCAACGTCCTGACTTTC
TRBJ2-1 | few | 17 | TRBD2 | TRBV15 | CATSRRGRRGTYNEQFF | TGTGCCACCAGCCGGCGGGGAAGGCGGGGGACCTACAATGAGCAGTTCTTC
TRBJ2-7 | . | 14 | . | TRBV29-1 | CSVEEEGSSYEQYF | TGCAGCGTTGAAGAAGAAGGGAGCTCCTACGAGCAGTACTTC
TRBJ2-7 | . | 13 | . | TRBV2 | CASGEGLGYEQYF | TGTGCCAGCGGTGAAGGGCTGGGGTACGAGCAGTACTTC
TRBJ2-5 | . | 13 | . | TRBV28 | CASTNLICETQYF | TGTGCCAGCACCAACCTTATTTGCGAGACCCAGTACTTC
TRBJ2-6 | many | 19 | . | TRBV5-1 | CASSLQGKRLGSGANVLTF | TGCGCCAGCAGCTTGCAGGGGAAAAGACTCGGCTCTGGGGCCAACGTCCTGACTTTC
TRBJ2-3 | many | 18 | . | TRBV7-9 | CASSLTGIWNRGPDTQYF | TGTGCCAGCAGCTTAACAGGGATATGGAACCGAGGCCCAGATACGCAGTATTTT
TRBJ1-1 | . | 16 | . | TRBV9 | CASSVATSTAYTEAFF | TGTGCCAGCAGCGTAGCTACGTCGACAGCATACACTGAAGCTTTCTTT
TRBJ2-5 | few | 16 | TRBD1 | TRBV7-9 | CASSLAGDRGQETQYF | TGTGCCAGCAGCTTAGCAGGGGACAGGGGCCAAGAGACCCAGTACTTC
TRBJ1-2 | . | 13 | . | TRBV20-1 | CSASLGTRDGYTF | TGCAGTGCTAGTCTTGGGACGAGAGATGGCTACACCTTC
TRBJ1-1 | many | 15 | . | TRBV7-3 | CASSFSPGQNTEAFF | TGTGCCAGCAGCTTTTCCCCGGGACAGAACACTGAAGCTTTCTTT
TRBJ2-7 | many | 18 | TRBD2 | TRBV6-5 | CASSYTVSSGGSSYEQYF | TGTGCCAGCAGCTACACCGTCTCTAGCGGGGGGTCCTCCTACGAGCAGTACTTC
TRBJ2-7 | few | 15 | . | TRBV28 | CASSFPQGNSYEQYF | TGTGCCAGCAGTTTTCCCCAGGGCAACTCCTACGAGCAGTACTTC
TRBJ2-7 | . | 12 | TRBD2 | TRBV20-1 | CSGLAKSYEQYF | TGCAGCGGACTAGCGAAGTCCTACGAGCAGTACTTC
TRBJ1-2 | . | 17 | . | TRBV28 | CASSPGPHHTPNYGYTF | TGTGCCAGCAGCCCCGGCCCCCATCATACTCCTAACTATGGCTACACCTTC
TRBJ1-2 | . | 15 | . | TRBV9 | CASSERADQTYGYTF | TGTGCCAGCAGCGAGCGGGCAGACCAGACCTATGGCTACACCTTC
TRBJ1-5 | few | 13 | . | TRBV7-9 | CASSLQGSQPQHF | TGTGCCAGCAGCCTTCAGGGGAGTCAGCCCCAGCATTTT
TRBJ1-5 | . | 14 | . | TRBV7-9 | CASSFSEINQPQHF | TGTGCCAGCAGCTTTTCAGAGATAAATCAGCCCCAGCATTTT
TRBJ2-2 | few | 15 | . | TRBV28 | CASSLFTFNTGELFF | TGTGCCAGCAGTTTGTTCACTTTTAACACCGGGGAGCTGTTTTTT
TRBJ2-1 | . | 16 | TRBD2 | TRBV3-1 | CASNKLAGGSQETQFF | TGTGCCAGCAATAAATTGGCGGGGGGCTCTCAAGAGACCCAGTTCTTC
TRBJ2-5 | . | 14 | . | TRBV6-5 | CTSSANYLEETQYF | TGTACCAGCAGTGCAAATTACCTAGAAGAGACCCAGTACTTC
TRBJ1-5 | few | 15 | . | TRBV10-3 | CAISERQGAGQPQHF | TGTGCCATCAGTGAGAGGCAGGGAGCGGGTCAGCCCCAGCATTTT
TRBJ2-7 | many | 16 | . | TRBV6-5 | CASSYEGGPHSYEQYF | TGTGCCAGCAGTTACGAAGGGGGGCCCCACTCCTACGAGCAGTACTTC
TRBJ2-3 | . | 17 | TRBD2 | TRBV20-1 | CSARQRLAGGSTDTQYF | TGCAGTGCTAGACAAAGACTAGCGGGAGGAAGCACAGATACGCAGTATTTT
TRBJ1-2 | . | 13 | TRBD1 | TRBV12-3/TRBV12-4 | CVSSHGTGRGYTF | TGTGTCAGCAGCCACGGGACAGGGCGCGGCTACACCTTC
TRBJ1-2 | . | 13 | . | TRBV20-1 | CSARDAENYGYTF | TGCAGTGCTAGAGATGCCGAGAACTATGGCTACACCTTC
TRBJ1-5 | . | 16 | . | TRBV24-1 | CATSDSGGGGNQPQHF | TGTGCCACCAGTGACTCCGGAGGGGGTGGCAATCAGCCCCAGCATTTT
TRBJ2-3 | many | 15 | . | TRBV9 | CASSVGRVFTDTQYF | TGTGCCAGCAGCGTAGGCAGGGTTTTCACAGATACGCAGTATTTT
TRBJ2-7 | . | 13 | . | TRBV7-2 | CASSLMDGGEQYF | TGTGCCAGCAGCTTAATGGATGGGGGCGAGCAGTACTTC
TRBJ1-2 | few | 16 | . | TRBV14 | CASSQEAGAPLYGYTF | TGTGCCAGCAGCCAAGAGGCAGGGGCCCCCCTCTATGGCTACACCTTC
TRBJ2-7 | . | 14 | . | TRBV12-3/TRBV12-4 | CASSLSSGKNEQYF | TGTGCCAGCAGTTTATCATCAGGGAAAAACGAGCAGTACTTC
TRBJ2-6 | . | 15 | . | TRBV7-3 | CASSLSSSGANVRTF | TGTGCCAGCAGCTTATCCAGCTCTGGGGCCAACGTCCGGACTTTC
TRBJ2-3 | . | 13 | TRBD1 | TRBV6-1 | CASTTGSTDTQYF | TGTGCCAGCACGACAGGGTCGACAGATACGCAGTATTTT
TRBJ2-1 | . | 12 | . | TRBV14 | CASSQRWNEQFF | TGTGCCAGCAGCCAAAGGTGGAATGAGCAGTTCTTC
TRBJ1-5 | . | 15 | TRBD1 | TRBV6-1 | CASRTGTGGHQPQHF | TGTGCCAGCAGGACCGGGACAGGGGGCCATCAGCCCCAGCATTTT
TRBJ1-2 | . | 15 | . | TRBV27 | CASSFGYQGNYGYTF | TGTGCCAGCAGTTTTGGGTACCAGGGAAACTATGGCTACACCTTC
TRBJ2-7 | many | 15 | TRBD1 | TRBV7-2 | CASSPTRQGTYEQYF | TGTGCCAGCAGCCCGACCCGACAGGGGACCTACGAGCAGTACTTC
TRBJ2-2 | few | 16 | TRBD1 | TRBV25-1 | CASRNTGTANTGELFF | TGTGCCAGCAGGAACACCGGGACAGCCAACACCGGGGAGCTGTTTTTT